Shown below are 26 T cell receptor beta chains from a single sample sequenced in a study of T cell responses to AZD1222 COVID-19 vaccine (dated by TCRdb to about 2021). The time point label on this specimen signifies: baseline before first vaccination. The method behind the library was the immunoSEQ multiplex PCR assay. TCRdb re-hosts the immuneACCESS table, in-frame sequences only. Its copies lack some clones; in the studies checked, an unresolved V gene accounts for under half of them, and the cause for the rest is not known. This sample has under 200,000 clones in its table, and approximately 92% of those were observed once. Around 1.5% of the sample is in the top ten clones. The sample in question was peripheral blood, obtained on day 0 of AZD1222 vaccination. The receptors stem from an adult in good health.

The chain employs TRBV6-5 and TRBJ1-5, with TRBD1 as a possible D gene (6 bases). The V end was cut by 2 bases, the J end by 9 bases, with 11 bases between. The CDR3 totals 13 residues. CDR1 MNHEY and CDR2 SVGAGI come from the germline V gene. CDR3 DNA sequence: TGTGCCAGCAGTTACGATGGACAGAGGCCCCAGCATTTT. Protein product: CASSYDGQRPQHF.

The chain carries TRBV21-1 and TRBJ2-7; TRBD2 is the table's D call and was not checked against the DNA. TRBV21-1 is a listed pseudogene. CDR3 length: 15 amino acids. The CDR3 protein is CASSNRLAGAYEQYF. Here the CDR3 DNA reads TGTGCCAGCAGCAACAGACTAGCGGGAGCCTACGAGCAGTACTTC.

The DNA for the CDR3 is TGTGCCAGCTCACCACAAGACCCGAGGGTATCTAAGCCCCAGCATTTT. As protein: CASSPQDPRVSKPQHF. The V gene is TRBV18, the J gene TRBJ1-5; D gene uncertain. The CDR3 is made up of 16 amino acids. Per germline, CDR1 KGHSH and CDR2 LQKENI. Trimming removed 1 base from V and 8 bases from J, with 18 bases in between.

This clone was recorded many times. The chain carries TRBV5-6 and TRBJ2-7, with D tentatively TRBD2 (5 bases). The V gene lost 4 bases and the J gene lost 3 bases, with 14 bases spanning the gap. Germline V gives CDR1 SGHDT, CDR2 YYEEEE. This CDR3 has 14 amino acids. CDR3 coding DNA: TGTGCCAGCAGCCCCGGGATGGGGTACTACGAGCAGTACTTC. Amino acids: CASSPGMGYYEQYF.

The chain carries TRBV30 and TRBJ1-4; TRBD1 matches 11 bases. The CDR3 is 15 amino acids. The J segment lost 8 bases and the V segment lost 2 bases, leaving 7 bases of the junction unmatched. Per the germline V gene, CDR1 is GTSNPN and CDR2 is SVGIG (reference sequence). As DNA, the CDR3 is TGTGCCTGGAGTCCAGGACAGGGGGCGAGAGAAAAACTGTTTTTT. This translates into CAWSPGQGAREKLFF.

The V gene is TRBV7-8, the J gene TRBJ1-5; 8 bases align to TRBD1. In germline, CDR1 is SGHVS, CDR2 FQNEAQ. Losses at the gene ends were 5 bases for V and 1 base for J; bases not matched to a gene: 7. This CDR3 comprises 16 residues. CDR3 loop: CASSVGQAVSNQPQHF. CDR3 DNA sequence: TGTGCCAGCAGCGTGGGACAGGCGGTCAGCAATCAGCCCCAGCATTTT.

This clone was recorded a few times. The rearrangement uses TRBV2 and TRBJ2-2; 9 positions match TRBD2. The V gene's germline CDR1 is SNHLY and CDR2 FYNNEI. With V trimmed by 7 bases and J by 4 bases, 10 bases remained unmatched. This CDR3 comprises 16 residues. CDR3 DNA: TGTGCCAGCAAACCTCTTAGCGGGAGTGGCACCGGGGAGCTGTTTTTT. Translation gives CASKPLSGSGTGELFF.

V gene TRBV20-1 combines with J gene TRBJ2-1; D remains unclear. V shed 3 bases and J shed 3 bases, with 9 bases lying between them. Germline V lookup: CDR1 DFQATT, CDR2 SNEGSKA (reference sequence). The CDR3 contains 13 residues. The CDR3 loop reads CSASVGYYNEQFF. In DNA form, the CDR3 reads TGCAGTGCTAGTGTGGGTTACTACAATGAGCAGTTCTTC.

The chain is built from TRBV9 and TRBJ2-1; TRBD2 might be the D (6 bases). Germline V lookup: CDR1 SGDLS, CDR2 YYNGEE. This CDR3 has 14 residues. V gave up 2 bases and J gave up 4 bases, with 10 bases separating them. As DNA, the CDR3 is TGTGCCAGCAGCGTTTTAGGAGGGTACAATGAGCAGTTCTTC. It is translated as CASSVLGGYNEQFF.

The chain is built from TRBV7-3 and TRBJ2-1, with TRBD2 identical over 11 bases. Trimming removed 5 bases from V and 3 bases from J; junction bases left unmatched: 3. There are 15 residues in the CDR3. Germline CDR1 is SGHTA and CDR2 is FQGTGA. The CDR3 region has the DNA TGTGCCAGCAGCCTGACTAGCGGGGTCTACAATGAGCAGTTCTTC. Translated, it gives CASSLTSGVYNEQFF.

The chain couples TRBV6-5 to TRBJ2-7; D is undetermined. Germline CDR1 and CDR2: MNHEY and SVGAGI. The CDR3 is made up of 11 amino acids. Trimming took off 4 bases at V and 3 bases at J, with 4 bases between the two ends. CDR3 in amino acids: CASSSIYEQYF. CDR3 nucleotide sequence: TGTGCCAGCAGTTCAATCTACGAGCAGTACTTC.

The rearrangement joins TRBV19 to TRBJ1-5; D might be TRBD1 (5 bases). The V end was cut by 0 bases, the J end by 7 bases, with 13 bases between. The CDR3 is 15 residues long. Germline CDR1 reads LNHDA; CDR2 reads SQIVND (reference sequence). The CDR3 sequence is CASSIDPGPGQPQHF. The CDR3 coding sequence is TGTGCCAGTAGTATAGACCCGGGACCAGGGCAGCCCCAGCATTTT.

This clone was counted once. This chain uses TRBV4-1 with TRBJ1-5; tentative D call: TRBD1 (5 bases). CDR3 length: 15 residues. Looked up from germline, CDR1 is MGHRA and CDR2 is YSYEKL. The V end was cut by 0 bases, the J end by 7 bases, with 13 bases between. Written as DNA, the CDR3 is TGCGCCAGCAGCCAAGATAGGCAGGGACGACAGCCCCAGCATTTT. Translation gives CASSQDRQGRQPQHF.

This CDR3 reads CATGLGRDTYEQYF. The CDR3 coding sequence is TGCGCCACCGGACTTGGAAGGGATACCTACGAGCAGTACTTC. The chain joins TRBV10-2 to TRBJ2-7; D may be TRBD2 (5 bases). V lost 10 bases and J 2 bases, leaving 18 bases between the germline ends. The CDR3 totals 14 residues. From germline, CDR1 is WSHSY and CDR2 SAAADI.

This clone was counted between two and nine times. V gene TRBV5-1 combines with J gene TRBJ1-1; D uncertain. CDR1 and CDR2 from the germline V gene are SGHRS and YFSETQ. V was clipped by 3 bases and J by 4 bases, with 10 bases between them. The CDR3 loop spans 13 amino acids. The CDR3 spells CASSSREGTEAFF. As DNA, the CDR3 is TGCGCCAGCAGCTCCCGAGAGGGCACTGAAGCTTTCTTT.

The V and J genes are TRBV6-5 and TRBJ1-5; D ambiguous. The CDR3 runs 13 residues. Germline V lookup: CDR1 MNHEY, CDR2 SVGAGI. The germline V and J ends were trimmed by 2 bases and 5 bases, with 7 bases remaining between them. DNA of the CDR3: TGTGCCAGCAGTTACAACCGTTATCAGCCCCAGCATTTT. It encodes CASSYNRYQPQHF.

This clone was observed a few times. CDR3 DNA: TGCGCCAGCAGTATGGGGGATTCAGCTGGAAACACCATATATTTT. Protein: CASSMGDSAGNTIYF. This chain uses TRBV10-1 with TRBJ1-3; maybe TRBD1 (5 bases). Germline CDR1 WNHNN, CDR2 SYGVQD (reference sequence). The CDR3 contains 15 residues. V was pared by 5 bases and J by 2 bases, with 13 bases between.

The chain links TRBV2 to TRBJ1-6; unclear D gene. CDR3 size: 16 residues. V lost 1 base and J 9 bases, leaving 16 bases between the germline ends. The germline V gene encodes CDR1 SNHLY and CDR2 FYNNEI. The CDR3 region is CASSEERGMAGSPLHF. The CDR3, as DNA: TGTGCCAGCAGTGAAGAAAGAGGGATGGCCGGTTCACCCCTCCACTTT.

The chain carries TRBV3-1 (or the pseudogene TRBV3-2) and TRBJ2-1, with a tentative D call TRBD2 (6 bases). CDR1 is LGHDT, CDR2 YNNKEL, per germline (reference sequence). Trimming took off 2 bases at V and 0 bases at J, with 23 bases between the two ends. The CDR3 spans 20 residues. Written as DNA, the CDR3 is TGTGCCAGCAGCCAATTCCCCGGGAGTCTCGGGCGAAGCTCCTACAATGAGCAGTTCTTC. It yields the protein CASSQFPGSLGRSSYNEQFF.

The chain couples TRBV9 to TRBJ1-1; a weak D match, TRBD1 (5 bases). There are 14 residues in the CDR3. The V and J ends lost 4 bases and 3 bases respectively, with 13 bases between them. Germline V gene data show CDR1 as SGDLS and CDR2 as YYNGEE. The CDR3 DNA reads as TGTGCCAGCAGCTGGGACCCCGGGGACACTGAAGCTTTCTTT. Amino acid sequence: CASSWDPGDTEAFF.

CDR3: CASSVGGGVDGYTF. CDR3 nucleotides: TGTGCCAGCAGCGTAGGAGGGGGGGTAGATGGCTACACCTTC. The chain is built from TRBV9 and TRBJ1-2; D perhaps matches TRBD1 (6 bases). V dropped 0 bases and J dropped 6 bases, with 12 bases sitting between them. Germline CDR1 reads SGDLS; CDR2 reads YYNGEE. This CDR3 spans 14 amino acids. Filled out from reference TRBV9 and TRBJ1-2, the complete variable domain reads DSGVTQTPKHLITATGQRVTLRCSPRSGDLSVYWYQQSLDQGLQFLIQYYNGEERAKGNILERFSAQQFPDLHSELNLSSLELGDSALYFCASSVGGGVDGYTFGSGTRLTVV.

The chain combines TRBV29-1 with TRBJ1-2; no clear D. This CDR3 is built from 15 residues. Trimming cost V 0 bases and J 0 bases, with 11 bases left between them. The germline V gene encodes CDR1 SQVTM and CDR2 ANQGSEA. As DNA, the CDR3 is TGCAGCGTTGAAGACCGGGGTAGGGCTAACTATGGCTACACCTTC. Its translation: CSVEDRGRANYGYTF.

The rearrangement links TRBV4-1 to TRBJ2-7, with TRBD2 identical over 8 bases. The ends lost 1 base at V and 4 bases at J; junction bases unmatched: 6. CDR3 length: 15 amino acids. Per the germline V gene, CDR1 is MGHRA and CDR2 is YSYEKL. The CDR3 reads CASSQAPGGQYEQYF. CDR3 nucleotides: TGCGCCAGCAGCCAAGCTCCGGGAGGGCAATACGAGCAGTACTTC.

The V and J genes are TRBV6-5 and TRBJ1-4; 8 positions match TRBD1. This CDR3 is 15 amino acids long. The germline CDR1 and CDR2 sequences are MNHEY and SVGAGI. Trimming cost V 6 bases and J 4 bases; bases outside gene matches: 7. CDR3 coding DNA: TGTGCCAGCAGCCCAGCCACAGGGGGTAATGAAAAACTGTTTTTT. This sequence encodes CASSPATGGNEKLFF.

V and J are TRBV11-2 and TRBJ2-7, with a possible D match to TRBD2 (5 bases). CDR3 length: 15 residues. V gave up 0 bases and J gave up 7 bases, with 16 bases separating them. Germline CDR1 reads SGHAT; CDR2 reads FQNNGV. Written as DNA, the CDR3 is TGTGCCAGCAGCTTAGACAGGAGGTTGGCGGAAGAGCAGTACTTC. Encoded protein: CASSLDRRLAEEQYF.

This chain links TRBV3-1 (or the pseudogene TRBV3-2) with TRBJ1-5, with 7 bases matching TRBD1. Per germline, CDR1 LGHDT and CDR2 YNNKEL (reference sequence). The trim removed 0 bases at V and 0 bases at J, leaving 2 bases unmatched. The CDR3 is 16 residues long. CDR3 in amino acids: CASSQDQGVSNQPQHF. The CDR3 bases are TGTGCCAGCAGCCAAGACCAGGGGGTTAGCAATCAGCCCCAGCATTTT.